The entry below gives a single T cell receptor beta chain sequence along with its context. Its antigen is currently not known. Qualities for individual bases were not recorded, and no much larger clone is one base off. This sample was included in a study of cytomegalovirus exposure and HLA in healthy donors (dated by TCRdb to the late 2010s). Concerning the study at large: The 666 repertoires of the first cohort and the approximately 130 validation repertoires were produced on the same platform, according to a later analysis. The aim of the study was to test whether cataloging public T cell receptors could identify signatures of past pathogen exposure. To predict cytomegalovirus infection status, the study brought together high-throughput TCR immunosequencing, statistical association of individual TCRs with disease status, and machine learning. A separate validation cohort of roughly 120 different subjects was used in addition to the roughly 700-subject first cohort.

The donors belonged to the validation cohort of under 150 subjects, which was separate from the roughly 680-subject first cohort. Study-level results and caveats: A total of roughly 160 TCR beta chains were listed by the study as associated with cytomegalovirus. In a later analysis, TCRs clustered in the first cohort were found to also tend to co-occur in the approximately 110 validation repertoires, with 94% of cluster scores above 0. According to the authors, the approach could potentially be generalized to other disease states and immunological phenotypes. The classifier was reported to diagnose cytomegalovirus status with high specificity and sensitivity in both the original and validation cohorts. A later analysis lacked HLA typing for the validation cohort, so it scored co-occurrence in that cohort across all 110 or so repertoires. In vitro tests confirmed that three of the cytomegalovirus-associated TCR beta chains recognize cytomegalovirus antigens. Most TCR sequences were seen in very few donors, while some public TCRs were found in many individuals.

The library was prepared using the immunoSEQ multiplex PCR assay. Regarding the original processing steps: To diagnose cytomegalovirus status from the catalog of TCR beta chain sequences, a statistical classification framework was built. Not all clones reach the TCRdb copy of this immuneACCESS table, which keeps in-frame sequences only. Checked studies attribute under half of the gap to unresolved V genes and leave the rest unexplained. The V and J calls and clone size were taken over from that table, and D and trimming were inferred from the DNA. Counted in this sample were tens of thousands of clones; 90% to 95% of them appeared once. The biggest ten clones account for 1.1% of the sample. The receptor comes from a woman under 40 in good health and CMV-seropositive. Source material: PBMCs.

The sequenced DNA: TGTGCCAGCAGCTTAAGCGGCAAGAGATCAGATACGCAGTATTTT. Translated, it reads CASSLSGKRSDTQYF. Recombination joined TRBV7-9 with TRBJ2-3; TRBD2 is a weak D gene call, 5 bases matching. V lost 2 bases and J lost 4 bases; the stretch between them is 13 bases long. CDR1 and CDR2 are read off the germline V gene (reference sequence) as SEHNR and FQNEAQ. From cysteine to phenylalanine, the CDR3 is 15 amino acids long. Only the CDR3 portion is preserved as DNA: 45 bases, with reading frame beginning at the first base.